These 6 T cell receptor beta chains were sequenced from one sample in a study of T-cell reconstitution after alpha-beta-depleted transplantation in children. Unique molecular identifiers were used to barcode this TCRbeta library. Each CDR3 protein gets one entry after TCRdb re-called the PCR reads with MiXCR. Of around 490,000 distinct CDR3 sequences listed, roughly 10% are singletons. The sequenced sample was PBMCs, mostly from graft donor cells, obtained 180 days after TCRalphabeta/CD19-depleted stem cell transplant. These receptors all come from a female patient aged 2 to 10 who had a stem cell transplant for aplastic anemia, so the T cells may come from the graft donor.

The chain combines TRBV3-1 with TRBJ1-2; 9 bases are a match to TRBD1. Germline-derived CDR1 and CDR2 are LGHDT and YNNKEL (reference sequence). The CDR3 extends over 16 amino acids. The junction had 12 bases not matched to a gene; V was cut back by 3 bases and J by 7 bases. CDR3 loop: CASSQLTGTGLGGYTF. The CDR3 coding sequence is TGTGCCAGCAGCCAGTTAACCGGGACAGGGCTCGGTGGCTACACCTTC.

This clonotype was found a few times. This sequence joins TRBV7-2 and TRBJ2-1; D is perhaps TRBD1 or TRBD2 (5 bases each). The V end was cut by 2 bases, the J end by 4 bases, with 12 bases between. The CDR3 has 15 amino acids. CDR1 is SGHTA and CDR2 is FQGNSA in the germline V gene. The DNA for the CDR3 is TGTGCCAGCAGCTTATATGGGGGACGATACAATGAGCAGTTCTTC. Protein product: CASSLYGGRYNEQFF. Full variable domain (rest looked up from reference TRBV7-2 and TRBJ2-1): GAGVSQSPSNKVTEKGKDVELRCDPISGHTALYWYRQSLGQGLEFLIYFQGNSAPDKSGLPSDRFSAERTGGSVSTLTIQRTQQEDSAVYLCASSLYGGRYNEQFFGPGTRLTVL.

This clonotype was detected a few times. The chain employs TRBV19 and TRBJ1-1; 9 bases map to TRBD1. V lost 7 bases to trimming and J lost 1 base; unmatched junction nucleotides: 7. Germline V lookup: CDR1 LNHDA, CDR2 SQIVND (reference sequence). The CDR3 sequence is 15 residues long. The CDR3 coding sequence is TGTGCCAGTATTCTACAGGGGGCTGGGAACACTGAAGCTTTCTTT. This sequence encodes CASILQGAGNTEAFF.

This clonotype has more than one count but fewer than ten. The genes are TRBV7-6 and TRBJ2-3, with D possibly called TRBD1 or TRBD2 (5 bases each). CDR1 and CDR2 from the germline V gene are SGHVS and FNYEAQ. The CDR3 length is 13 residues. The germline V and J ends were trimmed by 5 bases and 6 bases, with 12 bases remaining between them. In nucleotides, the CDR3 is TGTGCCAGCAGCGAGGGGAGCCCGGATACGCAGTATTTT. Amino acids: CASSEGSPDTQYF.

V gene TRBV10-3 combines with J gene TRBJ1-2; D call uncertain. The germline V gene has CDR1 ENHRY and CDR2 SYGVKD. V dropped 0 bases and J dropped 7 bases, with 6 bases sitting between them. This CDR3 has 12 residues. This CDR3 is CAISESSVGYTF. The CDR3 bases are TGTGCCATCAGTGAGTCCTCGGTTGGCTACACCTTC.

The chain uses TRBV6-1 and TRBJ1-3; 7 positions match TRBD1. CDR3 length equals 13 residues. Germline assignment: CDR1 MNHNS and CDR2 SASEGT. Unmatched junction bases numbered 2, after V lost 2 bases and J lost 7 bases. The CDR3 protein is CASSETTGNTIYF. Here the CDR3 DNA reads TGTGCCAGCAGTGAAACGACAGGGAACACCATATATTTT.